Included here is one T cell receptor (beta chain) sequence, with context. Its target is unknown. A single base separates this from a much larger clone, so it may be a read error. This record belongs to a study of tumor and adjacent non-tumor tissue in lung cancer. Study-level background: Stage I to III disease affected 10 men and about five women aged about 31 to 85. Each sample yielded 3.9 million or so productive TCRbeta reads on average.

This sample's RNA came from whole unsorted tissue. The germline V gene has CDR1 MNHEY and CDR2 SVGAGI. The CDR3 contains 15 residues. V was clipped by 6 bases and J by 4 bases; unmatched bases: 6. Findings and limits, study-wide: TCR diversity was significantly greater in tumor than normal lung tissue. Top 100 clones took a larger repertoire share in normal lung.

TCRbeta libraries were built with three rounds of nested PCR, modified from ARM-PCR. TCRdb reprocessed the multiplex PCR reads via MiXCR and lists one record per CDR3 protein. The sample holds 70,000 to 80,000 distinct CDR3 sequences; roughly 72% are singletons and the top ten take approximately 10%. The chain is built from TRBV6-5 and TRBJ2-2; 9 bases align to TRBD1. Material: lung tumor tissue. The sequence was obtained from a woman in her 40s with non-small cell lung cancer. CDR3 sequence (DNA): TGTGCCAGCAGCGAACAGGGGGCGGGCACCGGGGAGCTGTTTTTT. Encoded protein: CASSEQGAGTGELFF.